This T cell receptor beta chain was found in a study of cytomegalovirus exposure and HLA in healthy donors. Across the whole study: Out of 398 genotyped donors, roughly 78% belonged to the Caucasian-associated ancestry cluster. General study findings and limits: According to a later analysis, donors in an Asian-associated ancestry cluster reportedly had fewer N-insertions than the roughly 660-donor mean. Later on, a genetic analysis was performed. It linked a missense variant in DCLRE1C with V- and J-gene trimming of TCR beta. In a later analysis, HLA-C alleles had the fewest associated TCRs, DRB1 alleles the most.

The PCR ran on 60 Vbeta and 13 Jbeta primers. Clones were read by immunoSEQ multiplex PCR, and TCRdb kept only the in-frame ones, dropping some. The data show under 200,000 clones, with 80% seen just once and about a tenth held by the top ten. On this clone itself: Its target is unknown.

The CDR3 sequence is 14 residues long. Trimming took off 2 bases at V and 4 bases at J, with 12 bases between the two ends. CDR1 LNHDA and CDR2 SQIVND come from the germline V gene (reference sequence). The receptor was derived from a man aged 18 to 30 in good health and CMV-seropositive. The chain employs TRBV19 and TRBJ2-7, with D maybe TRBD2 (5 bases). Sequenced: PBMCs. CDR3 sequence reads: CASSITSPSYEQYF. CDR3 in DNA: TGTGCCAGTAGTATAACTAGTCCCTCATACGAGCAGTACTTC.